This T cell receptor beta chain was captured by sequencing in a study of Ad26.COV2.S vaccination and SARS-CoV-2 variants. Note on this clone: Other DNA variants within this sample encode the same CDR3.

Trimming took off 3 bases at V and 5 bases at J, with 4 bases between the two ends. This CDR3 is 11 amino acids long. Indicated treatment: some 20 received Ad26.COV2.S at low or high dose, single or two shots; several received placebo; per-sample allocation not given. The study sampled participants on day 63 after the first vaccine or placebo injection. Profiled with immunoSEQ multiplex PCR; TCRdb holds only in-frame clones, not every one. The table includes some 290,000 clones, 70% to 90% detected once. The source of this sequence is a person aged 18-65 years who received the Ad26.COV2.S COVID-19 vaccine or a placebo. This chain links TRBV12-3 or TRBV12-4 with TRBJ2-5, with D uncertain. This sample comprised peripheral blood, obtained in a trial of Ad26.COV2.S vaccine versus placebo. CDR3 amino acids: CASSFGETQYF. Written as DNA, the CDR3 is TGTGCCAGCAGTTTCGGGGAGACCCAGTACTTC.